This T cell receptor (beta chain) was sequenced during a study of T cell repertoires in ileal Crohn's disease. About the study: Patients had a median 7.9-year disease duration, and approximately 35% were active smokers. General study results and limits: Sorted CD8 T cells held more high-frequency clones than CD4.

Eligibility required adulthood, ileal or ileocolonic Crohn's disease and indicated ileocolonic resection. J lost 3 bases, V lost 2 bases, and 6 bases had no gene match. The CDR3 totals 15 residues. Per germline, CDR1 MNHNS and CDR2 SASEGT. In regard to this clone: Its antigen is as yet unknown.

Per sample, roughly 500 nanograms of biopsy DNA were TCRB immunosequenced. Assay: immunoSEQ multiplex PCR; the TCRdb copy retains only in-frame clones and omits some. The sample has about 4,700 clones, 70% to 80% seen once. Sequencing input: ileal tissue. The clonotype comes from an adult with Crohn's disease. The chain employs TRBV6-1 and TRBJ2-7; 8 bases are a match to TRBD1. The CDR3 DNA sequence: TGTGCCAGCAGTGAATGGGGACAGGTCATCTACGAGCAGTACTTC. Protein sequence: CASSEWGQVIYEQYF.